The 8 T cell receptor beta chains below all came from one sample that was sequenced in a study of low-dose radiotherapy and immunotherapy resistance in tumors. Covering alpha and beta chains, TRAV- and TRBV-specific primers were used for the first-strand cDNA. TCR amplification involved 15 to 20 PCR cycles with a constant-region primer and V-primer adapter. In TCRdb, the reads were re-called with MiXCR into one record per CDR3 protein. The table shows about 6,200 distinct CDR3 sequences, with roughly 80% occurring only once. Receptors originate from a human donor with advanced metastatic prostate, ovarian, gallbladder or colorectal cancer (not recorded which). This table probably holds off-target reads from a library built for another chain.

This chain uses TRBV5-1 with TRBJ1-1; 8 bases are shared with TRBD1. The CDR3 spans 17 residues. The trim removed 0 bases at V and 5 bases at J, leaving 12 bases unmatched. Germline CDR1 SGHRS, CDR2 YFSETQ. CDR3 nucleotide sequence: TGCGCCAGCAGCTTGGTTGGGTCAGGGGGCGGTTGGACTGAAGCTTTCTTT. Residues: CASSLVGSGGGWTEAFF.

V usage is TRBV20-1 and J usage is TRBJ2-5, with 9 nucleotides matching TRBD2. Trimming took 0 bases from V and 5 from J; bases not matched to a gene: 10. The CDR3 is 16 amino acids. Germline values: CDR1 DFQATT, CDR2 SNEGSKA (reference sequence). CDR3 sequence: CSARDAASGMRETQYF. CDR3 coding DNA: TGCAGTGCTAGAGATGCGGCTAGCGGGATGCGCGAGACCCAGTACTTC.

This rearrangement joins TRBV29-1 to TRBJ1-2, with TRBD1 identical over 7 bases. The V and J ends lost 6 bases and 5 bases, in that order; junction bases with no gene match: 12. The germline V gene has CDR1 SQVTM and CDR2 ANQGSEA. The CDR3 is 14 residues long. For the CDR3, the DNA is TGCAGCGTCCTTCCGCCAGGGGGTGGGTATGGCTACACCTTC. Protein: CSVLPPGGGYGYTF.

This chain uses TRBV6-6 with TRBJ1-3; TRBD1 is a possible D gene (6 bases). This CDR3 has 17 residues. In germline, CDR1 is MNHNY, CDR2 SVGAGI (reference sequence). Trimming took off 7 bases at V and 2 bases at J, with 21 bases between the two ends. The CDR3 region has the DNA TGTGCCAGCACTCCGATTGGGGGGCCACCGACTGGAAACACCATATATTTT. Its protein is CASTPIGGPPTGNTIYF.

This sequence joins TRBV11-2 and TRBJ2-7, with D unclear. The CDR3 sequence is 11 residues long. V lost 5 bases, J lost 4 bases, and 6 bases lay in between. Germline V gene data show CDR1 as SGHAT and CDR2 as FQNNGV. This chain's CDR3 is CASSAKYEQYF. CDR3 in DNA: TGTGCCAGCAGCGCAAAATACGAGCAGTACTTC.

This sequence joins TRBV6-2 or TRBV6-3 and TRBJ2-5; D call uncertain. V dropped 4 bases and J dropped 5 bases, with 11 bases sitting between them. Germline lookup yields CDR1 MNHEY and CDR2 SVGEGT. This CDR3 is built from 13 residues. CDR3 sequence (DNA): TGTGCCAGCAGTTGGAAGGGTTGGGAGACCCAGTACTTC. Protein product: CASSWKGWETQYF.

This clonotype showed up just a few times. The CDR3 reads CASSAYSGGARETQYF. The CDR3 nucleotides are TGTGCCAGCAGCGCCTATAGCGGGGGGGCCCGGGAGACCCAGTACTTC. The chain employs TRBV9 and TRBJ2-5, with 11 bases matching TRBD2. CDR3 length: 16 amino acids. Per germline, CDR1 SGDLS and CDR2 YYNGEE. The ends lost 3 bases at V and 5 bases at J; junction bases unmatched: 9.

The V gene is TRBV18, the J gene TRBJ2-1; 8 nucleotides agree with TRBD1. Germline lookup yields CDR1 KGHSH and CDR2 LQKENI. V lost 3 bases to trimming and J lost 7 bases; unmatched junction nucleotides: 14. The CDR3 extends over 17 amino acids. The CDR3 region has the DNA TGTGCCAGCTCACCTCCGGGACAGGCAATTGTGTTAAATGAGCAGTTCTTC. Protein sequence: CASSPPGQAIVLNEQFF. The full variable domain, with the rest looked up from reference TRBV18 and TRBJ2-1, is NAGVMQNPRHLVRRRGQEARLRCSPMKGHSHVYWYRQLPEEGLKFMVYLQKENIIDESGMPKERFSAEFPKEGPSILRIQQVVRGDSAAYFCASSPPGQAIVLNEQFFGPGTRLTVL.